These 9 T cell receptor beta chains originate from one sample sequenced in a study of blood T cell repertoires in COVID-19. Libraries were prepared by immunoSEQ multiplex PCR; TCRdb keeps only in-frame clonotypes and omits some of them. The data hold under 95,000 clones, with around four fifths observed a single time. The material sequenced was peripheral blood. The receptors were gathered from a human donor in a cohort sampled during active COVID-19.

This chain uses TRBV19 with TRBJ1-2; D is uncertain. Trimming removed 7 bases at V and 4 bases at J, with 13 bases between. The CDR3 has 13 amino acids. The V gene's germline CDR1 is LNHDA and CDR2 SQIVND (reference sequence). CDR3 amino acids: CASNPRSPYGYTF. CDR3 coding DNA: TGTGCCAGTAACCCACGGAGCCCCTATGGCTACACCTTC.

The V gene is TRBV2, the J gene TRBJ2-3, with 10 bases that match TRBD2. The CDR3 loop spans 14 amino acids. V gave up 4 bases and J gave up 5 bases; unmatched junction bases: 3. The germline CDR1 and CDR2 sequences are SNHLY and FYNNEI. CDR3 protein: CASSVTSGEDTQYF. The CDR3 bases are TGTGCCAGCAGTGTTACTAGCGGGGAAGATACGCAGTATTTT. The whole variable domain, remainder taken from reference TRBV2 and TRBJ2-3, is EPEVTQTPSHQVTQMGQEVILRCVPISNHLYFYWYRQILGQKVEFLVSFYNNEISEKSEIFDDQFSVERPDGSNFTLKIRSTKLEDSAMYFCASSVTSGEDTQYFGPGTRLTVL.

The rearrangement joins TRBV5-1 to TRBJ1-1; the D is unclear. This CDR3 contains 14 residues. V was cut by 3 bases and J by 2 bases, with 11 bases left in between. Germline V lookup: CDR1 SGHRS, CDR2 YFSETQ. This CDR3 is CASSYSIINTEAFF. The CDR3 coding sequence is TGCGCCAGCAGCTACTCAATTATAAACACTGAAGCTTTCTTT. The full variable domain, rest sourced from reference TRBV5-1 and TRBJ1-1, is KAGVTQTPRYLIKTRGQQVTLSCSPISGHRSVSWYQQTPGQGLQFLFEYFSETQRNKGNFPGRFSGRQFSNSRSEMNVSTLELGDSALYLCASSYSIINTEAFFGQGTRLTVV.

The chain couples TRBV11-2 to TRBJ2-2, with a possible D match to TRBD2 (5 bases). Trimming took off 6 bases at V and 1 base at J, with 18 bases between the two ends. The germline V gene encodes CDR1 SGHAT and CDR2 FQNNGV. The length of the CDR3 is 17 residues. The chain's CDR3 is CASSLGVAGGNTGELFF. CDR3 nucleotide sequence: TGTGCCAGCAGTCTTGGGGTCGCGGGTGGGAACACCGGGGAGCTGTTTTTT.

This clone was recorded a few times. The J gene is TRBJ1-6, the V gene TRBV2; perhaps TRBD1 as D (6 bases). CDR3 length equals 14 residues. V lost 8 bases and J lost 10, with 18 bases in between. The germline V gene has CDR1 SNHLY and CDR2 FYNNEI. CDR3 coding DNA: TGTGCCAGCCTCAACGGACAGAAGTACTCACCCCTCCACTTT. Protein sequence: CASLNGQKYSPLHF.

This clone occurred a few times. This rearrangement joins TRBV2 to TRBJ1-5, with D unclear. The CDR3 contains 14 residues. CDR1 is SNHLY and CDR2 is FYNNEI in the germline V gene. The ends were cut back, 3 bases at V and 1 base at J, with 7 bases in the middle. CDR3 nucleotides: TGTGCCAGCAGTGATATTGTGAGCAATCAGCCCCAGCATTTT. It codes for CASSDIVSNQPQHF.

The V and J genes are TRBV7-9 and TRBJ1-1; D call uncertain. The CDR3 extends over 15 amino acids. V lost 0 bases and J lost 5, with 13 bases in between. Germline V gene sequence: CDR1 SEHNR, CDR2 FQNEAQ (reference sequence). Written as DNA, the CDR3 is TGTGCCAGCAGCTTAGCGGTGGGTACGGGGACTGAAGCTTTCTTT. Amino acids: CASSLAVGTGTEAFF.

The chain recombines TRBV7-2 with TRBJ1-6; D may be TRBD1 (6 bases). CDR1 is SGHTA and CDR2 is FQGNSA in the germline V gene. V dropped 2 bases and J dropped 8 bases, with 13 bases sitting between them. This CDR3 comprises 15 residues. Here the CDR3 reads CASSLFQGRDSPLHF. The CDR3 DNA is TGTGCCAGCAGCTTATTCCAGGGGCGGGATTCACCCCTCCACTTT.

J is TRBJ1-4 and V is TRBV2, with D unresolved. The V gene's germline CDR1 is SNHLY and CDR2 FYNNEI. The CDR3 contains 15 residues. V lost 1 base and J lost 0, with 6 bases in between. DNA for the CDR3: TGTGCCAGCAGTGAAGGGGCTGCAACTAATGAAAAACTGTTTTTT. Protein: CASSEGAATNEKLFF. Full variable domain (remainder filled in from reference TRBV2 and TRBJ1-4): EPEVTQTPSHQVTQMGQEVILRCVPISNHLYFYWYRQILGQKVEFLVSFYNNEISEKSEIFDDQFSVERPDGSNFTLKIRSTKLEDSAMYFCASSEGAATNEKLFFGSGTQLSVL.